This TCR beta chain comes out of a study of long-term antiretroviral therapy in people with HIV. Study-wide findings and caveats: Blood dates from about 2003 to 2018, possibly under older ART regimens.

The immunoSEQ assay was v3.0, run at survey level. Measured with immunoSEQ multiplex PCR; TCRdb has only the in-frame clones, and not every one. The repertoire includes over 30,000 clones, 82% of them detected once, and approximately 6.1% sits in the top ten. A note on this clone: Its target is unknown.

CDR3 length: 16 residues. CDR1 and CDR2 (germline): MNHEY, SMNVEV (reference sequence). The V and J ends lost 2 bases and 1 base, in that order; junction bases with no gene match: 6. The rearrangement uses TRBV27 and TRBJ2-5, with 8 bases that match TRBD2. The receptor was derived from a man aged 18 to 30 with HIV. The specimen comprised unsorted PBMCs, sampled 0.6 years after starting antiretroviral therapy. The CDR3 sequence: CASSLRLAGVQETQYF. The CDR3 nucleotides are TGTGCCAGCAGTTTACGCCTAGCGGGTGTCCAAGAGACCCAGTACTTC.